Shown below are 16 T cell receptor beta chains from a single sample sequenced in a study of cytomegalovirus exposure and HLA in healthy donors. Primers: 60 Vbeta forward and 13 Jbeta reverse. Libraries were prepared by immunoSEQ multiplex PCR; TCRdb keeps only in-frame clonotypes and omits some of them. Of 100,000 to 130,000 clones listed, around 77% are singletons. Sequenced input: PBMCs. These receptors all come from a male donor in good health and CMV-seronegative.

The gene calls are TRBV5-8 and TRBJ2-7, with 8 bases aligning to TRBD1. V shed 4 bases, J shed 2 bases, and the junction held 8 bases outside the gene matches. CDR1 is SGHTS, CDR2 YDEGEE, per germline. This CDR3 has 15 amino acids. CDR3 sequence (DNA): TGTGCCAGCAGCAGCAGGGGGCCTTCAACCTACGAGCAGTACTTC. The encoded protein is CASSSRGPSTYEQYF.

This chain joins TRBV19 and TRBJ1-3; D not resolved. V dropped 3 bases and J dropped 0 bases, with 9 bases sitting between them. Germline CDR1 reads LNHDA; CDR2 reads SQIVND (reference sequence). The CDR3 spans 15 residues. CDR3 amino acids: CASSIWSGSGNTIYF. CDR3 nucleotide sequence: TGTGCCAGTAGTATCTGGTCAGGCTCTGGAAACACCATATATTTT.

Points on this clone: The likely explanation is a read error, given a far larger clone one base away. This same CDR3 is encoded by further DNA sequences in the sample. The genes are TRBV11-2 and TRBJ2-1; 7 bases match TRBD2. This CDR3 region has 16 residues. Germline CDR1 reads SGHAT; CDR2 reads FQNNGV. The CDR3 sequence is CASSSSLRRENNDQFF. The CDR3 coding sequence is TGTGCCAGCAGCTCTTCGCTTCGGCGGGAGAACAATGATCAGTTCTTC.

V is TRBV2 and J is TRBJ1-5; the match to TRBD1 covers 8 bases. The V gene's germline CDR1 is SNHLY and CDR2 FYNNEI. V was pared by 6 bases and J by 1 base, with 11 bases of the junction left unmatched. The CDR3 totals 17 residues. Here the CDR3 DNA reads TGTGCCAGCAGCTCCGGGACAGGAAGAACGAGCAATCAGCCCCAGCATTTT. It specifies CASSSGTGRTSNQPQHF.

V is TRBV27 and J is TRBJ2-5; TRBD2 might be the D (5 bases). With 5 bases removed from V and 4 bases from J, the gap between germline ends came to 17 bases. Germline CDR1 is MNHEY and CDR2 is SMNVEV (reference sequence). The CDR3 consists of 15 residues. In DNA, the CDR3 is TGTGCCAGCAGTCCCGGGATCCCGGGGATAGAGACCCAGTACTTC. Amino acids: CASSPGIPGIETQYF.

J is TRBJ2-7 and V is TRBV23-1, with 7 bases aligning to TRBD1. TRBV23-1 is an open reading frame, and its role is uncertain. The CDR3 has 11 amino acids. CDR3 in DNA: TGCGCACGAACAGGGGTCTGCGAGCAGTACTTC. Translating it yields CARTGVCEQYF.

This clone was counted between two and nine times. The chain is built from TRBV4-2 and TRBJ2-3, with D possibly matching TRBD1 (6 bases). The CDR3 spans 15 residues. V dropped 1 base and J dropped 6 bases, with 14 bases sitting between them. CDR1 is LGHNA, CDR2 YNFKEQ, per germline. CDR3 region: CASSQGLGGADTQYF. The CDR3, as DNA: TGTGCCAGCAGCCAAGGCCTAGGGGGAGCTGATACGCAGTATTTT.

The rearrangement links TRBV5-4 to TRBJ1-1; TRBD1 matches 7 bases. CDR1 is SGHNT, CDR2 YYREEE, per germline (reference sequence). V was clipped by 4 bases and J by 1 base; unmatched bases: 10. The CDR3 has 16 amino acids. As DNA, the CDR3 is TGTGCCAGCAGCCCAAACCACAGGGGAGGGAACACTGAAGCTTTCTTT. This codes for CASSPNHRGGNTEAFF. The full variable domain, completed using reference TRBV5-4 and TRBJ1-1, is ETGVTQSPTHLIKTRGQQVTLRCSSQSGHNTVSWYQQALGQGPQFIFQYYREEENGRGNFPPRFSGLQFPNYSSELNVNALELDDSALYLCASSPNHRGGNTEAFFGQGTRLTVV.

The chain combines TRBV23-1 with TRBJ2-3; 7 positions match TRBD1. TRBV23-1 is an ORF, and what it does is uncertain. With V trimmed by 5 bases and J by 4 bases, 9 bases remained unmatched. The CDR3 totals 15 residues. CDR3 residues: CASSSTGFRADTQYF. The CDR3 DNA sequence: TGCGCCAGCAGTTCGACAGGGTTCAGAGCAGATACGCAGTATTTT.

This chain links TRBV28 with TRBJ2-1; 10 positions match TRBD2. V lost 8 bases and J lost 0; bases outside the gene matches: 13. In germline, CDR1 is MDHEN, CDR2 SYDVKM. This CDR3 region has 18 residues. As DNA, the CDR3 is TGTGCCAGCGCCGGGACTAGCGTTATTTCGAGCTCCTACAATGAGCAGTTCTTC. Protein sequence: CASAGTSVISSSYNEQFF.

This clone was seen only a few times. This sequence joins TRBV2 and TRBJ1-5, with 11 bases that match TRBD1. The V segment lost 5 bases and the J segment 7 bases; nucleotides outside the gene matches: 7. This CDR3 has 15 amino acids. CDR1 is SNHLY and CDR2 is FYNNEI in the germline V gene. CDR3 DNA: TGTGCCAGCAGTCGGACAGGGGGCCCTGGGCAGCCCCAGCATTTT. This gives the protein CASSRTGGPGQPQHF.

CDR3 in amino acids: CASSLAGGNGYTF. CDR3 DNA: TGTGCCAGCAGCTTGGCGGGGGGAAATGGCTACACCTTC. The chain has TRBV7-8 and TRBJ1-2, with a weak D call TRBD1 (5 bases). The CDR3 extends over 13 amino acids. Germline V gene lookup returns CDR1 SGHVS and CDR2 FQNEAQ. The V end lost 3 bases, the J end lost 6 bases, and 11 bases lay between the germline ends.

The chain couples TRBV5-4 to TRBJ1-1; maybe TRBD1 (5 bases). Per germline, CDR1 SGHNT and CDR2 YYREEE (reference sequence). V shed 4 bases and J shed 2 bases, with 9 bases lying between them. The CDR3 consists of 13 residues. CDR3 residues: CASSIQVNTEAFF. The CDR3 coding sequence is TGTGCCAGCAGCATACAGGTTAACACTGAAGCTTTCTTT.

This clone was seen more than once but under ten times. V is TRBV29-1 and J is TRBJ1-2, with 10 bases identical to TRBD1. Germline V gene sequence: CDR1 SQVTM, CDR2 ANQGSEA. V trimming: 4 bases; J trimming: 6 bases; junction bases outside the gene matches: 8. The CDR3 has 14 residues. The CDR3, as DNA: TGCAGCGTTGGGGGGGACAGGGGTTGGGATGGCTACACCTTC. This sequence encodes CSVGGDRGWDGYTF.

V gene TRBV30 combines with J gene TRBJ2-1; 7 positions agree with TRBD2. Trimming removed 2 bases from V and 7 bases from J; junction bases left unmatched: 8. The germline gives CDR1 GTSNPN, CDR2 SVGIG (reference sequence). This CDR3 contains 14 residues. CDR3 bases: TGTGCCTGGAGTCTCGGCGGGAGCGAAAATGAGCAGTTCTTC. It encodes CAWSLGGSENEQFF.

The CDR3 protein is CASSPRGSSKQFF. The CDR3 DNA reads TGTGCCAGCAGCCCTAGGGGTAGCTCTAAGCAGTTCTTC. This rearrangement joins TRBV11-2 to TRBJ2-1, with a weak D call TRBD1 (5 bases). V lost 5 bases and J lost 11, with 16 bases in between. The CDR3 runs to 13 residues. CDR1 is SGHAT and CDR2 is FQNNGV in the germline V gene. The full variable domain, in which reference TRBV11-2 and TRBJ2-1 provide the parts outside the CDR3, is EAGVAQSPRYKIIEKRQSVAFWCNPISGHATLYWYQQILGQGPKLLIQFQNNGVVDDSQLPKDRFSAERLKGVDSTLKIQPAKLEDSAVYLCASSPRGSSKQFFGPGTRLTVL.